The clone carrying this TCR beta chain was observed many times. Its matching antigen is unknown. The data were obtained in a study of CD8 T cells in ankylosing spondylitis. Looked up from germline, CDR1 is SGDLS and CDR2 is YYNGEE. V lost 4 bases, J lost 4 bases, and 17 bases stayed unmatched. The CDR3 totals 20 residues. Study-wide results and caveats: Significant enrichment of disease-linked clones was reported in matched ankylosing spondylitis synovial fluid.

Libraries of TCR beta came from quantitative 5'-RACE with molecular barcodes. TCRdb re-called the 5' RACE reads through MiXCR, storing one row per CDR3 protein. The data show some 25,000 distinct CDR3 sequences, under 3% seen once. Source material: blood, either unsorted or a sorted T cell fraction (not recorded which). This clonotype originated in a female donor with ankylosing spondylitis or in good health (not recorded which). The chain couples TRBV9 to TRBJ2-2; the match to TRBD2 covers 12 bases. CDR3 DNA sequence: TGTGCCAGCAGCCCTGGCGGGACTAGCGGGTTTTGGGCGGCCACCGGGGAGCTGTTTTTT. It yields the protein CASSPGGTSGFWAATGELFF. Combining the CDR3 with reference TRBV9 and TRBJ2-2 gives the whole variable domain DSGVTQTPKHLITATGQRVTLRCSPRSGDLSVYWYQQSLDQGLQFLIQYYNGEERAKGNILERFSAQQFPDLHSELNLSSLELGDSALYFCASSPGGTSGFWAATGELFFGEGSRLTVL.